The TCR beta chain described here comes from a study of blood T cells in healthy people across ages. Study-wide findings and caveats: Higher diversity, along with more naive CD4+ cells, distinguished long-lived donors from aged donors. Since the PBMCs were unsorted, naive and antigen-experienced cells could not be conclusively compared. Possibly, changes in expanded clonotypes were confounded because donor CMV status was unknown.

There are 15 residues in the CDR3. Trimming removed 4 bases from V and 6 bases from J; junction bases left unmatched: 10. PCR was performed a second time for about 6 to 11 cycles using a sample-barcoded 5' primer and a J-beta primer mix. Each cDNA was tagged by a template-switch adaptor containing 12 random nucleotides. TCRdb called the 5' RACE reads again in MiXCR, with one record for every CDR3 protein. This table has about 290,000 distinct CDR3 sequences, 27% appearing once. For this clonotype: The antigen remains undetermined.

The clonotype comes from a woman in her seventies in good health. Sequenced: blood. The chain joins TRBV12-3 or TRBV12-4 to TRBJ2-3, with TRBD1 matching over 7 bases. The CDR3 region has the DNA TGTGCCAGCAGTTCCCCCGGGACAGATCTTGATACGCAGTATTTT. This translates into CASSSPGTDLDTQYF.